A single sample gave rise to the 22 T cell receptor beta chains below, sequenced in a study of cytomegalovirus exposure and HLA in healthy donors (dated by TCRdb to the late 2010s). Libraries came from the immunoSEQ multiplex PCR assay. What TCRdb holds here is the immuneACCESS table cut down to in-frame rearrangements. Part of the clones is not present; checked against another copy, under half of the missing clones reflect an unresolved V gene, and the others are unexplained. Here the sample has approximately 200,000 clones; more than 65% occur a single time. The ten largest clones add up to 13% of the sample. Sequenced sample: PBMCs. These receptors originate from a woman under 40 in good health and CMV-seropositive.

The V and J genes are TRBV10-3 and TRBJ2-2; TRBD2 is a possible D gene (6 bases). Trimming took off 2 bases at V and 6 bases at J, with 13 bases between the two ends. CDR3 length: 15 residues. The germline CDR1 and CDR2 sequences are ENHRY and SYGVKD. CDR3 DNA sequence: TGTGCCATCAGTGAGCGGGCTAGCGAGGCCGGGGAGCTGTTTTTT. Translating gives CAISERASEAGELFF.

The chain recombines TRBV5-6 with TRBJ2-7, with TRBD2 matching 9 bases. Looked up from germline, CDR1 is SGHDT and CDR2 is YYEEEE. CDR3 length: 16 residues. Unmatched junction bases numbered 8, after V lost 4 bases and J lost 0 bases. The DNA of the CDR3 is TGTGCCAGCAGCCCTCGTAAAGCGGGAGGCTCCTACGAGCAGTACTTC. Translating gives CASSPRKAGGSYEQYF.

There are many counts of this clone. V and J are TRBV19 and TRBJ1-2, with no clear D. This CDR3 is built from 14 residues. Per germline, CDR1 LNHDA and CDR2 SQIVND (reference sequence). V lost 3 bases and J lost 4, with 12 bases in between. This CDR3 reads CASSILTPSYGYTF. The DNA for the CDR3 is TGTGCCAGTAGTATCCTGACACCGAGCTATGGCTACACCTTC.

This clone was detected a few times. The J gene is TRBJ1-2, the V gene TRBV5-6; 8 bases fit TRBD1. CDR1 SGHDT and CDR2 YYEEEE come from the germline V gene. V was clipped by 4 bases and J by 8 bases; unmatched bases: 7. The CDR3 totals 13 residues. The CDR3 sequence: CASSLDRVGGYTF. The CDR3 DNA reads as TGTGCCAGCAGCCTGGACAGGGTGGGAGGCTACACCTTC.

The chain combines TRBV25-1 with TRBJ2-3; unclear D gene. The CDR3 consists of 15 residues. Germline-derived CDR1 and CDR2 are MGHDK and SYGVNS. Deletions cut 0 bases from V and 11 bases from J, with 18 bases between. This CDR3 reads CASSEYGPTEIGQYF. CDR3 DNA sequence: TGTGCCAGCAGTGAATATGGGCCCACGGAAATTGGGCAGTATTTT.

The chain uses TRBV5-1 and TRBJ1-2; the match to TRBD1 covers 7 bases. The CDR3 length is 13 residues. Germline CDR1 reads SGHRS; CDR2 reads YFSETQ. With V trimmed by 4 bases and J by 7 bases, 7 bases remained unmatched. The CDR3 is CASSQTGNGGYTF. CDR3 DNA sequence: TGCGCCAGCAGCCAGACAGGGAATGGTGGCTACACCTTC.

The chain combines TRBV6-5 with TRBJ2-7; D not certain. Trimming cost V 6 bases and J 0 bases, with 15 bases left between them. The CDR3 totals 15 residues. In germline, CDR1 is MNHEY, CDR2 SVGAGI. CDR3 sequence reads: CASRPAQVSSYEQYF. The CDR3 region has the DNA TGTGCCAGCAGACCAGCTCAGGTTAGCTCCTACGAGCAGTACTTC.

This chain uses TRBV29-1 with TRBJ1-5; D unclear. The CDR3 runs to 13 residues. Deletions cut 4 bases from V and 0 bases from J, with 7 bases between. CDR1 is SQVTM and CDR2 is ANQGSEA in the germline V gene. The CDR3 sequence: CSVGGNSNQPQHF. The CDR3 nucleotides are TGCAGCGTTGGCGGGAATAGCAATCAGCCCCAGCATTTT.

The chain couples TRBV5-1 to TRBJ2-2, with TRBD1 identical over 8 bases. The CDR3 contains 15 residues. Germline assignment: CDR1 SGHRS and CDR2 YFSETQ. With V trimmed by 2 bases and J by 4 bases, 4 bases remained unmatched. CDR3 sequence reads: CASSLARGRTGELFF. CDR3 nucleotide sequence: TGCGCCAGCAGCTTAGCCAGGGGGCGCACCGGGGAGCTGTTTTTT.

This chain links TRBV6-4 with TRBJ2-2, with a possible D match to TRBD1 (5 bases). The V end lost 6 bases, the J end lost 3 bases, and 5 bases lay between the germline ends. Germline CDR1 and CDR2: MRHNA and SNTAGT. The CDR3 spans 12 residues. Written as DNA, the CDR3 is TGTGCCAGCAGGACAGACACCGGGGAGCTGTTTTTT. This translates into CASRTDTGELFF.

This CDR3 is CATRGGSEFRTDTQYF. In nucleotides, the CDR3 is TGTGCCACCCGGGGCGGGAGTGAGTTTAGAACAGATACGCAGTATTTT. This chain connects TRBV7-2 to TRBJ2-3; 7 nucleotides match TRBD2. Germline CDR1 reads SGHTA; CDR2 reads FQGNSA. J lost 3 bases, V lost 10 bases, and 16 bases had no gene match. The CDR3 extends over 16 amino acids.

The rearrangement joins TRBV7-9 to TRBJ2-7, with D maybe TRBD1 (6 bases). Germline lookup yields CDR1 SEHNR and CDR2 FQNEAQ (reference sequence). The CDR3 length is 15 residues. Trimming shortened V by 4 bases and J by 1 base, and 14 bases separated the two germline ends. CDR3 coding DNA: TGTGCCAGCAGCTCAAGGGGGACCCTTTCCTACGAGCAGTACTTC. This encodes CASSSRGTLSYEQYF.

Here the CDR3 DNA reads TGTGCCAGCAAAGATCCGGGACAGGGGGCCGGGGAGCTGTTTTTT. Residues: CASKDPGQGAGELFF. The chain links TRBV2 to TRBJ2-2, with 11 positions matching TRBD1. This CDR3 has 15 residues. Trimming cost V 7 bases and J 6 bases; bases outside gene matches: 7. Germline CDR1 is SNHLY and CDR2 is FYNNEI. The full variable domain, rest sourced from reference TRBV2 and TRBJ2-2, is EPEVTQTPSHQVTQMGQEVILRCVPISNHLYFYWYRQILGQKVEFLVSFYNNEISEKSEIFDDQFSVERPDGSNFTLKIRSTKLEDSAMYFCASKDPGQGAGELFFGEGSRLTVL.

The V gene is TRBV28, the J gene TRBJ1-1; D gene ambiguous. The CDR3 loop spans 15 amino acids. Between the trimmed V and J ends, which lost 5 bases and 0 bases, there was a span of 13 bases. CDR1 and CDR2 from the germline V gene are MDHEN and SYDVKM. The CDR3 protein is CASSIIGLMNTEAFF. The CDR3 bases are TGTGCCAGCAGTATTATCGGACTTATGAACACTGAAGCTTTCTTT.

The chain has TRBV27 and TRBJ2-7; possibly TRBD2 for D (5 bases). The CDR3 extends over 13 amino acids. Germline V lookup: CDR1 MNHEY, CDR2 SMNVEV (reference sequence). V lost 5 bases and J lost 5, with 13 bases in between. The CDR3 here is CASSPRGAHEQYF. The CDR3 region has the DNA TGTGCCAGCAGTCCCCGGGGTGCCCACGAGCAGTACTTC.

The J gene is TRBJ2-5, the V gene TRBV11-3; maybe TRBD1 (5 bases). CDR1 is SGHNT and CDR2 is YENEEA in the germline V gene. The CDR3 totals 14 residues. V was shortened by 6 bases and J by 2 bases, with 13 bases between the two germline ends. The CDR3 DNA follows: TGTGCCAGCAGTCGAGACAGTAAACAAGAGACCCAGTACTTC. Protein sequence: CASSRDSKQETQYF.

The chain couples TRBV9 to TRBJ1-1; the D gene is possibly TRBD1 (5 bases). The ends were cut back, 0 bases at V and 0 bases at J, with 9 bases in the middle. The germline V gene encodes CDR1 SGDLS and CDR2 YYNGEE. The CDR3 runs to 15 residues. The chain's CDR3 is CASSVGGTLNTEAFF. CDR3 nucleotides: TGTGCCAGCAGCGTAGGGGGGACTCTGAACACTGAAGCTTTCTTT.

The V and J genes are TRBV19 and TRBJ2-7; possible D gene TRBD2, 6 bases. Trimming pared 5 bases from V and 10 bases from J, leaving 21 bases between. This CDR3 has 14 amino acids. Germline V gives CDR1 LNHDA, CDR2 SQIVND (reference sequence). CDR3 DNA: TGTGCCAGTAGTGACGCTGGCGGGATGACGAGCCAGTACTTC. This sequence encodes CASSDAGGMTSQYF. Based on the CDR3 plus reference TRBV19 and TRBJ2-7, the full variable domain is DGGITQSPKYLFRKEGQNVTLSCEQNLNHDAMYWYRQDPGQGLRLIYYSQIVNDFQKGDIAEGYSVSREKKESFPLTVTSAQKNPTAFYLCASSDAGGMTSQYFGPGTRLTVT.

This sequence joins TRBV4-1 and TRBJ2-1; 9 bases map to TRBD2. Germline loops: CDR1 MGHRA, CDR2 YSYEKL. Unmatched junction bases numbered 6, after V lost 3 bases and J lost 0 bases. The CDR3 has 17 residues. CDR3 bases: TGCGCCAGCAGCCAGACTCCAGCGGGGGGCTCCTACAATGAGCAGTTCTTC. Translated, it gives CASSQTPAGGSYNEQFF.

The V and J genes are TRBV29-1 and TRBJ2-7; 10 nucleotides match TRBD2. Germline-derived CDR1 and CDR2 are SQVTM and ANQGSEA. CDR3 size: 14 residues. V shed 6 bases, J shed 1 base, and the junction held 6 bases outside the gene matches. Here the CDR3 DNA reads TGCAGCGTGGAGACACTAGCGGGATCCTACGAGCAGTACTTC. Translated: CSVETLAGSYEQYF.

The chain carries TRBV5-1 and TRBJ1-1, with D tentatively TRBD1 (5 bases). The V and J ends lost 1 base and 1 base respectively, with 11 bases between them. Germline lookup yields CDR1 SGHRS and CDR2 YFSETQ. The CDR3 sequence is 15 residues long. CDR3 amino acids: CASSLNGGPNTEAFF. The CDR3 nucleotides are TGCGCCAGCAGCTTGAACGGGGGACCGAACACTGAAGCTTTCTTT.

As to this clone: An end of the junction does not agree with germline; a read error may underlie this. The chain uses TRBV7-8 and TRBJ2-2, with 11 bases that match TRBD2. The CDR3 sequence is 15 residues long. Germline V gives CDR1 SGHVS, CDR2 FQNEAQ. The CDR3, as DNA: TGTGCCACCAGCGGACTAGCGGGTAACACCGGGGAGCTGTTTTTT. Amino acids: CATSGLAGNTGELFF.